The 14 T cell receptor beta chains below come from one sample, sequenced in a study of blood T cells in healthy people across ages. A second 7 to 11 cycle PCR used barcoded and J-beta primers. TCRdb processed the 5' RACE reads anew with MiXCR; each CDR3 protein has one entry. The sample contains about 730,000 distinct CDR3 sequences, more than 40% of which appear only once. The sequenced material came from blood. The receptor source for this set is a woman aged 55-69 years in good health.

In regard to this clonotype: This could be a read error, since a much larger clone is one nucleotide away. This chain uses TRBV7-2 with TRBJ2-5; TRBD2 matches 8 bases. The end of the DNA is better explained by TRBJ2-7, so the J call may be wrong. The CDR3 extends over 14 amino acids. The germline CDR1 and CDR2 sequences are SGHTA and FQGNSA. CDR3 amino acids: CASSLNGRASEQYF. CDR3 nucleotides: TGTGCCAGCAGCTTAAACGGGAGGGCGTCCGAGCAGTACTTC.

This clonotype occurred many times. The V call is TRBV29-1, the J call TRBJ2-3; D gene ambiguous. The germline V and J ends were trimmed by 4 bases and 0 bases, with 11 bases remaining between them. The CDR3 has 14 residues. CDR1 is SQVTM, CDR2 ANQGSEA, per germline. The CDR3 sequence: CSVGAKVSTDTQYF. The DNA of the CDR3 is TGCAGCGTTGGGGCCAAGGTCAGCACAGATACGCAGTATTTT.

The V gene is TRBV11-1, the J gene TRBJ2-7; D remains unclear. This CDR3 has 15 residues. Trimming left V 1 base short and J 3 bases short, with 13 bases between. Germline V CDR1 and CDR2: SGHAT, FQDESV (reference sequence). The CDR3 region is CASSLGTEPYYEQYF. DNA of the CDR3: TGTGCCAGCAGCTTAGGGACGGAGCCGTACTACGAGCAGTACTTC.

This clonotype was picked up many times. The rearrangement uses TRBV29-1 and TRBJ2-7; possibly TRBD1 for D (5 bases). The germline V gene has CDR1 SQVTM and CDR2 ANQGSEA. This CDR3 is built from 13 residues. Between the trimmed V and J ends, which lost 1 base and 2 bases, there was a span of 9 bases. The CDR3 bases are TGCAGCGTTGAAGGTCAGGGAACCTACGAGCAGTACTTC. Translation: CSVEGQGTYEQYF.

With regard to this clonotype: At one end the junction does not follow the germline gene, possibly because of a read error. This chain uses TRBV28 with TRBJ2-7, with 12 bases aligning to TRBD2. The CDR3 runs 17 residues. Germline CDR1 MDHEN, CDR2 SYDVKM. The CDR3 DNA reads as TGTGCCAGCAGGCAACCCGGGACTAGCGGGTTCTCCTACGAGCGGTACTTC. This encodes CASRQPGTSGFSYERYF.

This clonotype showed up just a few times. DNA of the CDR3: TGTGCCAGCAGTTCTTGGCTAGCGGGAGGGCCGGGCGGCTCCTACAATGAGCAGTTCTTC. Its translation: CASSSWLAGGPGGSYNEQFF. The genes are TRBV27 and TRBJ2-1, with 12 bases that match TRBD2. This CDR3 has 20 residues. Losses at the gene ends were 4 bases for V and 0 bases for J; bases not matched to a gene: 13. CDR1 and CDR2 from the germline V gene are MNHEY and SMNVEV (reference sequence).

The rearrangement links TRBV2 to TRBJ1-2; D is ambiguous. CDR1 is SNHLY, CDR2 FYNNEI, per germline. The CDR3 is 13 residues long. V dropped 6 bases and J dropped 2 bases, with 10 bases sitting between them. The chain's CDR3 is CASSRVLNYGYTF. The DNA for the CDR3 is TGTGCCAGCAGCCGGGTCCTCAACTATGGCTACACCTTC.

This clonotype was detected a few times. The chain employs TRBV12-3 or TRBV12-4 and TRBJ1-2; 10 bases map to TRBD1. Trimming at V came to 5 bases and at J to 8 bases, leaving 8 bases not matched to a gene. This CDR3 is 14 amino acids long. The CDR3 loop reads CASSLDRGLWGYTF. In DNA form, the CDR3 reads TGTGCCAGCAGTCTCGACAGGGGGCTATGGGGCTACACCTTC.

This clonotype was found a few times. This chain uses TRBV10-3 with TRBJ1-4; D possibly corresponds to TRBD1 (5 bases). This CDR3 spans 17 amino acids. CDR1 and CDR2 from the germline V gene are ENHRY and SYGVKD. Trimming stripped 0 bases from V and 3 bases from J, with 14 bases between. DNA for the CDR3: TGTGCCATCAGTGAGTCGGGGGTAGACAGTCCTAATGAAAAACTGTTTTTT. It encodes CAISESGVDSPNEKLFF.

The V gene is TRBV28, the J gene TRBJ2-1, with a tentative D call TRBD2 (6 bases). This CDR3 is 16 amino acids long. V was trimmed by 5 bases and J by 3 bases, leaving 17 bases between them. Germline V lookup: CDR1 MDHEN, CDR2 SYDVKM. The CDR3 DNA follows: TGTGCCAGCAGTAAATCCCTTGGGACTCACTACAATGAGCAGTTCTTC. This gives the protein CASSKSLGTHYNEQFF.

J is TRBJ2-3 and V is TRBV6-6, with D possibly TRBD1 on 6 matching bases. V lost 6 bases to trimming and J lost 12 bases, with 16 bases between them. CDR1 is MNHNY, CDR2 SVGAGI, per germline (reference sequence). The CDR3 length is 12 residues. The CDR3 coding sequence is TGTGCCAGCAGCTCCCAACAGGGAACTCAGTATTTT. Amino acid sequence: CASSSQQGTQYF.

This clonotype has a count of ten or more. The chain has TRBV5-1 and TRBJ2-1, with 7 bases that match TRBD1. Germline trimming cut 4 bases from V and 5 bases from J; bases unmatched to any gene: 9. The CDR3 extends over 15 amino acids. CDR1 and CDR2 (germline): SGHRS, YFSETQ. The CDR3 loop reads CASSPRQGNNNEQFF. For the CDR3, the DNA is TGCGCCAGCAGCCCGAGACAGGGCAATAACAATGAGCAGTTCTTC. The full variable domain, its missing parts supplied by reference TRBV5-1 and TRBJ2-1, is KAGVTQTPRYLIKTRGQQVTLSCSPISGHRSVSWYQQTPGQGLQFLFEYFSETQRNKGNFPGRFSGRQFSNSRSEMNVSTLELGDSALYLCASSPRQGNNNEQFFGPGTRLTVL.

The chain employs TRBV6-6 and TRBJ2-3, with 7 positions matching TRBD2. Germline CDR1 and CDR2: MNHNY and SVGAGI (reference sequence). V was pared by 6 bases and J by 1 base, with 13 bases of the junction left unmatched. The CDR3 totals 17 residues. The CDR3 DNA sequence: TGTGCCAGCAGACGGGGCGCGGGAGTGATCGGCACAGATACGCAGTATTTT. Residues: CASRRGAGVIGTDTQYF.

This clonotype was observed a few times. The chain has TRBV7-8 and TRBJ2-3; D is perhaps TRBD1 (7 bases). Trimming pared 8 bases from V and 0 bases from J, leaving 18 bases between. The CDR3 length is 16 residues. Germline lookup yields CDR1 SGHVS and CDR2 FQNEAQ. This CDR3 reads CASGPRGRGSTDTQYF. In DNA form, the CDR3 reads TGTGCCAGCGGCCCTAGGGGGCGGGGAAGCACAGATACGCAGTATTTT.